Following are 17 T cell receptor beta chains from one sample sequenced in a study of T cell responses to AZD1222 COVID-19 vaccine. Libraries were prepared by immunoSEQ multiplex PCR; TCRdb keeps only in-frame clonotypes and omits some of them. The repertoire holds approximately 150,000 clones, with roughly 87% as singletons. The source was peripheral blood, collected 28 days after the second dose of the MenACWY control vaccine. Every receptor here comes from an adult who received the MenACWY meningococcal vaccine as a control.

The chain combines TRBV20-1 with TRBJ2-1; 9 nucleotides line up with TRBD2. The junction had 6 bases not matched to a gene; V was cut back by 3 bases and J by 0 bases. Germline lookup yields CDR1 DFQATT and CDR2 SNEGSKA (reference sequence). CDR3 size: 16 residues. The CDR3 DNA sequence: TGCAGTGCTAGTTCCCAGCGGGGGGCCTCCTACAATGAGCAGTTCTTC. Protein: CSASSQRGASYNEQFF.

This clone was observed a single time. The rearrangement uses TRBV7-9 and TRBJ2-1, with D possibly being TRBD1 (6 bases). The V gene's germline CDR1 is SEHNR and CDR2 FQNEAQ (reference sequence). V was clipped by 5 bases and J by 7 bases, with 15 bases between them. This CDR3 is built from 14 residues. CDR3 coding DNA: TGTGCCAGCAGCAGTACTGACAGGCGGAATGAGCAGTTCTTC. Protein sequence: CASSSTDRRNEQFF.

This clone was picked up one time. The V and J genes are TRBV24-1 and TRBJ2-2; perhaps TRBD2 as D (6 bases). CDR3 size: 17 residues. Germline V lookup: CDR1 KGHDR, CDR2 SFDVKD. V shed 1 base and J shed 5 bases, with 16 bases lying between them. This CDR3 is CATSDLSASASTGELFF. For the CDR3, the DNA is TGTGCCACCAGTGATTTATCAGCTAGCGCTTCAACCGGGGAGCTGTTTTTT.

V gene TRBV19 combines with J gene TRBJ2-3; no definite D call. V lost 3 bases to trimming and J lost 2 bases, with 6 bases between them. Germline lookup yields CDR1 LNHDA and CDR2 SQIVND (reference sequence). CDR3 length equals 13 residues. The CDR3 reads CASSIHNTDTQYF. CDR3 coding DNA: TGTGCCAGTAGTATTCATAACACAGATACGCAGTATTTT.

The CDR3 DNA follows: TGTGCCAGCAGTGAAGGTGGGAGTCAGGAGACCCAGTACTTC. It codes for CASSEGGSQETQYF. The chain uses TRBV2 and TRBJ2-5; perhaps TRBD2 as D (5 bases). The CDR3 is 14 amino acids. The germline V and J ends were trimmed by 1 base and 5 bases, with 11 bases remaining between them. Looked up from germline, CDR1 is SNHLY and CDR2 is FYNNEI.

This clone was picked up one time. The V gene is TRBV19, the J gene TRBJ2-7; TRBD1 agrees at 8 bases. Trimming removed 5 bases from V and 3 bases from J; junction bases left unmatched: 9. Germline V gene sequence: CDR1 LNHDA, CDR2 SQIVND (reference sequence). The CDR3 totals 15 residues. This chain's CDR3 is CASSLKGQGDYEQYF. The CDR3 DNA is TGTGCCAGTAGTCTAAAAGGACAGGGCGACTACGAGCAGTACTTC.

The CDR3 coding sequence is TGTGCCAGCAGCCCCCGGAAGGCAGTCTCTGGAAACACCATATATTTT. Protein: CASSPRKAVSGNTIYF. The V call is TRBV7-9, the J call TRBJ1-3; no definite D call. Trimming removed 5 bases from V and 0 bases from J, with 14 bases in between. The germline V gene encodes CDR1 SEHNR and CDR2 FQNEAQ (reference sequence). There are 16 residues in the CDR3.

V and J are TRBV11-2 and TRBJ2-6; a possible D gene is TRBD1 (6 bases). Looked up from germline, CDR1 is SGHAT and CDR2 is FQNNGV. The V gene lost 4 bases and the J gene lost 0 bases, with 10 bases spanning the gap. CDR3 length: 16 residues. CDR3 protein: CASSYLQGSGANVLTF. Here the CDR3 DNA reads TGTGCCAGCAGCTACTTACAGGGCTCTGGGGCCAACGTCCTGACTTTC.

The rearrangement links TRBV2 to TRBJ1-5; maybe TRBD1 (5 bases). Germline V CDR1 and CDR2: SNHLY, FYNNEI. V lost 1 base, J lost 0 bases, and 7 bases lay in between. The CDR3 extends over 15 amino acids. CDR3 DNA sequence: TGTGCCAGCAGTGAAGGCAGGGATAGCAATCAGCCCCAGCATTTT. Translation gives CASSEGRDSNQPQHF.

The J gene is TRBJ1-2, the V gene TRBV10-3, with TRBD1 matching 12 bases. With V trimmed by 6 bases and J by 8 bases, 7 bases remained unmatched. The CDR3 totals 14 residues. Germline V gene sequence: CDR1 ENHRY, CDR2 SYGVKD. CDR3 bases: TGTGCCATCAGGCCGGGACAGGGGGCATCCGGCTACACCTTC. Residues: CAIRPGQGASGYTF.

This chain connects TRBV29-1 to TRBJ1-1; D unclear. The CDR3 has 13 amino acids. The germline CDR1 and CDR2 sequences are SQVTM and ANQGSEA. Trimming removed 6 bases at V and 0 bases at J, with 11 bases between. The CDR3 DNA reads TGCAGCGTGACCGCAGCATTGAACACTGAAGCTTTCTTT. As protein: CSVTAALNTEAFF.

To note about this clone: Distinct nucleotide sequences in the sample also encode this CDR3. The rearrangement uses TRBV12-5 and TRBJ2-1, with TRBD2 identical over 9 bases. Per the germline V gene, CDR1 is LGHNT and CDR2 is FRNRAP. Trimming cost V 1 base and J 7 bases; bases outside gene matches: 2. This CDR3 is built from 14 residues. CDR3 sequence: CASGLGTSVNEQFF. The CDR3 coding sequence is TGTGCTAGTGGTTTGGGGACTAGCGTAAATGAGCAGTTCTTC.

The chain employs TRBV11-2 and TRBJ1-5; a possible D gene is TRBD1 (6 bases). From germline, CDR1 is SGHAT and CDR2 FQNNGV. The CDR3 totals 12 residues. The V and J ends lost 5 bases and 7 bases respectively, with 9 bases between them. The CDR3 DNA reads as TGTGCCAGCAGCCAGGGGTTCCAGCCCCAGCATTTT. It is translated as CASSQGFQPQHF.

The V and J genes are TRBV19 and TRBJ2-2; weak D call: TRBD2 (6 bases). V dropped 8 bases and J dropped 4 bases, with 8 bases sitting between them. This CDR3 is built from 12 residues. The germline CDR1 and CDR2 sequences are LNHDA and SQIVND (reference sequence). The CDR3 bases are TGTGCCAGTGGAGCGGGCACCGGGGAGCTGTTTTTT. It is translated as CASGAGTGELFF. Based on the CDR3 plus reference TRBV19 and TRBJ2-2, the full variable domain is DGGITQSPKYLFRKEGQNVTLSCEQNLNHDAMYWYRQDPGQGLRLIYYSQIVNDFQKGDIAEGYSVSREKKESFPLTVTSAQKNPTAFYLCASGAGTGELFFGEGSRLTVL.

The chain has TRBV10-2 and TRBJ1-1, with 8 bases identical to TRBD1. Trimming removed 6 bases from V and 4 bases from J; junction bases left unmatched: 7. The CDR3 is made up of 14 amino acids. CDR1 is WSHSY, CDR2 SAAADI, per germline. Written as DNA, the CDR3 is TGCGCCAGCAGGCACAGGGGGAGGAGCACTGAAGCTTTCTTT. Translated, it gives CASRHRGRSTEAFF.

The chain combines TRBV24-1 with TRBJ2-1, with TRBD1 identical over 8 bases. Germline V CDR1 and CDR2: KGHDR, SFDVKD. The CDR3 contains 19 residues. The trim removed 3 bases at V and 0 bases at J, leaving 12 bases unmatched. The CDR3 region is CATSDPSAGGDGSYNEQFF. In nucleotides, the CDR3 is TGTGCCACCAGTGATCCCTCGGCAGGGGGCGACGGCTCCTACAATGAGCAGTTCTTC.

The chain has TRBV5-6 and TRBJ1-6; a weak D match, TRBD1 (6 bases). CDR1 and CDR2 (germline): SGHDT, YYEEEE. V dropped 0 bases and J dropped 7 bases, with 14 bases sitting between them. The CDR3 has 16 residues. The CDR3 is CASSLGPDSGNSPLHF. The CDR3 nucleotides are TGTGCCAGCAGCTTGGGTCCGGACAGTGGGAATTCACCCCTCCACTTT.